The 21 T cell receptor beta chains below all came from one sample that was sequenced in a study of T cells in Graves' hyperthyroidism and ophthalmopathy. RNA transcripts were the template for amplifying TCR beta CDR3 regions. TCR CDR3 underwent first-round RT-PCR with the HTBI primer set. TCRdb re-called the multiplex PCR reads with MiXCR, one entry per CDR3 protein. The data hold hundreds of thousands of distinct CDR3 sequences, with less than 45% observed a single time. The specimen was peripheral blood or thyroid tissue (not recorded which). The receptors stem from an adult man with Graves' disease, either hyperthyroidism or ophthalmopathy (not recorded which).

V is TRBV7-2 and J is TRBJ2-5; tentative D call: TRBD1 (6 bases). V gave up 5 bases and J gave up 2 bases, with 18 bases separating them. The CDR3 spans 16 residues. Germline CDR1 reads SGHTA; CDR2 reads FQGNSA. The CDR3 nucleotides are TGTGCCAGCAGCCCTGGCGTAAGAGGGACACAAGAGACCCAGTACTTC. Translated, it gives CASSPGVRGTQETQYF.

This chain joins TRBV20-1 and TRBJ1-6; D unclear. V lost 1 base and J lost 4, with 8 bases in between. Germline CDR1 and CDR2: DFQATT and SNEGSKA (reference sequence). The CDR3 sequence is 14 residues long. In DNA, the CDR3 is TGCAGTGCTAGAGGTCAAGGTTATAATTCACCCCTCCACTTT. Protein sequence: CSARGQGYNSPLHF.

The sample holds many counts of this clonotype. The junction departs from germline at one end; a sequencing error may be responsible. This chain links TRBV2 with TRBJ1-1, with no clear D. Germline values: CDR1 SNHLY, CDR2 FYNNEI. The CDR3 is 11 residues long. CDR3 nucleotides: TGCGCCAGCAGTGTTGGAACTGAAGCTTTCTTT. Translated, it gives CASSVGTEAFF.

Written as DNA, the CDR3 is TGTGCCAGCAGCTTAACAGGGGTAGGGACGGGGCAGCCCCAGCATTTT. Its protein is CASSLTGVGTGQPQHF. The chain links TRBV6-6 to TRBJ1-5; 7 bases map to TRBD1. This CDR3 is 16 amino acids long. Per the germline V gene, CDR1 is MNHNY and CDR2 is SVGAGI (reference sequence). V was pared by 6 bases and J by 7 bases, with 15 bases of the junction left unmatched.

This clonotype turned up a few times. The genes are TRBV20-1 and TRBJ1-5, with D possibly being TRBD1 (5 bases). CDR3 length: 15 amino acids. Germline CDR1 is DFQATT and CDR2 is SNEGSKA (reference sequence). V lost 0 bases and J lost 4, with 13 bases in between. CDR3 protein: CSARERWDQNQPQHF. The CDR3 DNA sequence: TGCAGTGCTAGAGAACGGTGGGACCAAAATCAGCCCCAGCATTTT.

This chain joins TRBV10-3 and TRBJ2-7; 7 bases are a match to TRBD1. Germline CDR1 is ENHRY and CDR2 is SYGVKD. V was pared by 4 bases and J by 5 bases, with 11 bases of the junction left unmatched. The CDR3 is 15 amino acids. CDR3 in amino acids: CAISGKEGQWDEQYF. As DNA, the CDR3 is TGTGCCATCAGTGGGAAAGAGGGACAGTGGGACGAGCAGTACTTC.

In this sample, this clonotype turned up many times. This rearrangement joins TRBV7-8 to TRBJ1-1; D remains unclear. The germline V gene encodes CDR1 SGHVS and CDR2 FQNEAQ. V was pared by 5 bases and J by 4 bases, with 11 bases between. CDR3 size: 13 residues. Here the CDR3 reads CASSHKGGTEAFF. CDR3 bases: TGTGCCAGCAGCCATAAAGGAGGCACTGAAGCTTTCTTT.

This clonotype was observed at least ten times. One junction end disagrees with the germline gene, perhaps due to a read error. This sequence joins TRBV29-1 and TRBJ1-6, with a weak D call TRBD1 (5 bases). CDR3 length equals 13 residues. Looked up from germline, CDR1 is SQVTM and CDR2 is ANQGSEA. DNA of the CDR3: TGCAGCGTTGGAGGGGAAAATAATTCGCCCCTCCACTTT. As protein: CSVGGENNSPLHF.

The gene calls are TRBV7-9 and TRBJ2-7; TRBD1 is a possible D gene (6 bases). This CDR3 spans 13 amino acids. Between the trimmed V and J ends, which lost 8 bases and 5 bases, there was a span of 16 bases. Germline values: CDR1 SEHNR, CDR2 FQNEAQ (reference sequence). The CDR3 DNA follows: TGTGCCAGCCAACAGGCACAGGGTGACGAGCAGTACTTC. This codes for CASQQAQGDEQYF.

This clonotype was counted only a few times. V and J are TRBV7-9 and TRBJ2-5, with 10 bases matching TRBD1. The V gene end was trimmed by 5 bases and the J gene end by 5 bases; junction bases not matched to a gene: 14. CDR3 length: 17 amino acids. Germline values: CDR1 SEHNR, CDR2 FQNEAQ (reference sequence). This chain's CDR3 is CASSLHGDRGGLETQYF. CDR3 DNA: TGTGCCAGCAGCCTCCATGGGGACAGGGGAGGGTTGGAGACCCAGTACTTC. The entire variable domain, with the rest obtained from reference TRBV7-9 and TRBJ2-5, is as follows: DTGVSQNPRHKITKRGQNVTFRCDPISEHNRLYWYRQTLGQGPEFLTYFQNEAQLEKSRLLSDRFSAERPKGSFSTLEIQRTEQGDSAMYLCASSLHGDRGGLETQYFGPGTRLLVL.

CDR3 region: CASSQVSGNRYGYTF. CDR3 bases: TGTGCCAGCAGCCAAGTCTCCGGAAACCGTTATGGCTACACCTTC. This chain joins TRBV14 and TRBJ1-2; D is undetermined. The CDR3 has 15 residues. The germline V gene has CDR1 SGHDN and CDR2 FVKESK. Trimming pared 1 base from V and 5 bases from J, leaving 14 bases between.

A remark on this clonotype: The junction differs from germline at one of its ends, possibly a read error. The genes are TRBV7-6 and TRBJ2-5, with unresolved D. The CDR3 sequence is 14 residues long. The germline gives CDR1 SGHVS, CDR2 FNYEAQ. This chain's CDR3 is CASSFHWPQGTQYF. CDR3 sequence (DNA): TGTGCCAGCAGCTTTCATTGGCCCCAAGGGACCCAGTACTTC.

In its sample, this clonotype was seen a few times. The chain combines TRBV20-1 with TRBJ2-2, with D perhaps TRBD1 (6 bases). This CDR3 spans 12 amino acids. Looked up from germline, CDR1 is DFQATT and CDR2 is SNEGSKA (reference sequence). Between the trimmed V and J ends, which lost 4 bases and 5 bases, there was a span of 8 bases. The CDR3, as DNA: TGCAGTGCTAAAAGGGGGACCGGGGAGCTGTTTTTT. It encodes CSAKRGTGELFF.

V and J are TRBV19 and TRBJ1-5; D ambiguous. There are 15 residues in the CDR3. Trimming pared 6 bases from V and 14 bases from J, leaving 26 bases between. The germline V gene has CDR1 LNHDA and CDR2 SQIVND (reference sequence). This CDR3 reads CASRDVNSGSRNEHF. The CDR3 DNA follows: TGTGCCAGTAGGGATGTAAATAGCGGGAGTCGGAACGAGCATTTT.

V usage is TRBV15 and J usage is TRBJ1-4; D uncertain. The CDR3 totals 16 residues. The V and J ends lost 0 bases and 6 bases respectively, with 14 bases between them. Germline V CDR1 and CDR2: LNHNV, YYDKDF (reference sequence). CDR3 sequence: CATSRDPRGADEKLFF. The DNA of the CDR3 is TGTGCCACCAGCAGAGACCCCCGAGGAGCTGATGAAAAACTGTTTTTT.

V gene TRBV5-1 combines with J gene TRBJ1-2; D unclear. Germline V gives CDR1 SGHRS, CDR2 YFSETQ. Trimming took off 2 bases at V and 5 bases at J, with 13 bases between the two ends. This CDR3 contains 14 residues. CDR3 DNA: TGCGCCAGCAGCTTAAGGGTAGGGTTTTATGGCTACACCTTC. Its translation is CASSLRVGFYGYTF.

This clonotype was recorded a few times. This chain connects TRBV20-1 to TRBJ1-5, with D tentatively TRBD1 (6 bases). Trimming left V 5 bases short and J 3 bases short, with 17 bases between. This CDR3 contains 15 residues. Per germline, CDR1 DFQATT and CDR2 SNEGSKA (reference sequence). The CDR3 loop reads CSAYESTGFNQPQHF. CDR3 in DNA: TGCAGTGCTTACGAGTCTACAGGGTTCAATCAGCCCCAGCATTTT.

The chain recombines TRBV6-5 with TRBJ1-2; weak D call: TRBD1 (5 bases). This CDR3 spans 13 amino acids. The germline CDR1 and CDR2 sequences are MNHEY and SVGAGI. V was clipped by 0 bases and J by 9 bases, with 11 bases between them. The CDR3 region has the DNA TGTGCCAGCAGTTACTCCGGACGGGGGAGCTACACCTTC. Translated, it gives CASSYSGRGSYTF.

This clonotype was counted between two and nine times. The chain joins TRBV2 to TRBJ1-1; perhaps TRBD1 as D (6 bases). Germline CDR1 SNHLY, CDR2 FYNNEI. The germline V and J ends were trimmed by 6 bases and 0 bases, with 11 bases remaining between them. This CDR3 is 14 amino acids long. For the CDR3, the DNA is TGTGCCAGCAGACAGGACAGAATGAACACTGAAGCTTTCTTT. As protein: CASRQDRMNTEAFF. The variable domain in full, completed from reference TRBV2 and TRBJ1-1, reads EPEVTQTPSHQVTQMGQEVILRCVPISNHLYFYWYRQILGQKVEFLVSFYNNEISEKSEIFDDQFSVERPDGSNFTLKIRSTKLEDSAMYFCASRQDRMNTEAFFGQGTRLTVV.

The J gene is TRBJ1-2, the V gene TRBV2; 7 nucleotides line up with TRBD1. The CDR3 contains 13 residues. V dropped 3 bases and J dropped 12; count of bases not matched to a gene: 10. Germline V gives CDR1 SNHLY, CDR2 FYNNEI. CDR3 residues: CASSDETGSGNTF. The CDR3 DNA reads TGTGCCAGCAGTGATGAGACAGGGTCTGGAAACACCTTC.

This clonotype was counted at least ten times. The chain carries TRBV12-3 or TRBV12-4 and TRBJ1-5, with 8 bases matching TRBD1. V dropped 5 bases and J dropped 10; count of bases not matched to a gene: 10. The length of the CDR3 is 14 residues. The CDR3 nucleotides are TGTGCCAGCAGTACCCAGGGGGCTGTTAGTCCCCAGCATTTT. Its translation is CASSTQGAVSPQHF.